A selection of T cell receptor beta chains follows, all from one sample in a study of cytomegalovirus exposure and HLA in healthy donors. Some clones are missing from TCRdb's copy, which holds only in-frame ones; the method was immunoSEQ multiplex PCR. Here the sample spans about 55,000 clones, 82% being singletons. The specimen sequenced was PBMCs. The receptors here all came from a man aged 25 to 40 in good health and CMV-seronegative. Each CDR3 is given with its conserved first and last residue. D genes are given only for firm matches. Where a row states a size, it is once, few, many or the class of an expanded clone; other rows omit it.

D gene	clone size	V gene	J gene	CDR3 protein	CDR3 DNA
TRBD2	.	TRBV16	TRBJ2-1	CASSLGTSGSLTYNEQFF	TGTGCCAGCAGCCTTGGGACTAGCGGGAGTCTGACCTACAATGAGCAGTTCTTC
.	.	TRBV9	TRBJ1-4	CASSVDVQGRLFF	TGTGCCAGCAGCGTCGACGTACAGGGACGTCTGTTTTTT
TRBD2	.	TRBV7-8	TRBJ2-7	CASSPVRGRASYEQYF	TGTGCCAGCAGCCCAGTGCGCGGGAGGGCATCCTACGAGCAGTACTTC
.	.	TRBV19	TRBJ1-5	CASSLLGQSNQPQHF	TGTGCCAGTAGCCTACTCGGACAGAGCAATCAGCCCCAGCATTTT
TRBD1	.	TRBV30	TRBJ2-3	CAWNQGASTDTQYF	TGTGCCTGGAATCAGGGGGCTAGCACAGATACGCAGTATTTT
TRBD1	.	TRBV19	TRBJ1-2	CASSPGQGATNGYTF	TGTGCCAGTAGTCCGGGACAGGGGGCGACTAATGGCTACACCTTC
.	.	TRBV4-3	TRBJ1-4	CASSQGGTTNEKLFF	TGCGCCAGCAGCCAGGGGGGAACAACTAATGAAAAACTGTTTTTT
TRBD2	.	TRBV5-1	TRBJ2-5	CASSSGDWGSGGRETQYF	TGCGCCAGCAGCTCGGGGGATTGGGGGAGCGGGGGAAGAGAGACCCAGTACTTC
.	.	TRBV29-1	TRBJ1-2	CSVGQPWSVGYTF	TGCAGCGTAGGACAGCCTTGGTCTGTTGGCTACACCTTC
TRBD2	once	TRBV7-9	TRBJ2-1	CASSLDKRLAGVGEQFF	TGTGCCAGCAGCTTAGACAAGCGGCTAGCGGGGGTTGGTGAGCAGTTCTTC
.	.	TRBV21-1	TRBJ1-1	CASSPQVNTEAFF	TGTGCCAGCAGCCCCCAGGTGAACACTGAAGCTTTCTTT
TRBD1	once	TRBV6-1	TRBJ2-7	CASSDARDRAYEQYF	TGTGCCAGCAGTGACGCCCGGGACAGAGCCTACGAGCAGTACTTC
.	.	TRBV20-1	TRBJ2-1	CAGGLYNEQFF	TGCGCGGGTGGACTATACAATGAGCAGTTCTTC
TRBD1	.	TRBV18	TRBJ2-1	CASSPGTGVYNEQFF	TGTGCCAGCTCACCAGGGACAGGGGTCTACAATGAGCAGTTCTTC
.	.	TRBV9	TRBJ2-7	CASSGSTGIKSHEQYF	TGTGCCAGCAGCGGATCAACAGGGATAAAGTCCCACGAGCAGTACTTC
.	.	TRBV28	TRBJ2-5	CASSPNRETQYF	TGTGCCAGCAGTCCCAATAGAGAGACCCAGTACTTC
.	.	TRBV18	TRBJ1-1	CASSDTLGQSPEAFF	TGTGCCAGCTCAGACACTCTCGGACAGTCCCCTGAAGCTTTCTTT
.	.	TRBV6-5	TRBJ2-7	CASSYMGGGEQYF	TGTGCCAGCAGTTACATGGGGGGAGGCGAGCAGTACTTC
TRBD1	.	TRBV5-1	TRBJ2-7	CASSLGQGSDEQYF	TGCGCCAGCAGCTTGGGACAGGGCTCGGACGAGCAGTACTTC
.	.	TRBV6-1	TRBJ1-6	CASSDIEGSPLHF	TGTGCCAGCAGTGACATCGAGGGTTCACCCCTCCACTTT
.	.	TRBV5-1	TRBJ2-5	CASSDQVGETQYF	TGCGCCAGCAGCGATCAGGTTGGGGAGACCCAGTACTTC
.	.	TRBV7-2	TRBJ1-2	CASSLNRGTILDYGYTF	TGTGCCAGCAGCTTAAATAGGGGGACTATTCTGGACTATGGCTACACCTTC
TRBD1	once	TRBV18	TRBJ2-4	CASSPGQGLHIQYF	TGTGCCAGCTCACCAGGACAGGGTTTGCACATTCAGTACTTC
.	.	TRBV30	TRBJ2-5	CAWSVGVETQYF	TGTGCCTGGAGTGTAGGGGTAGAGACCCAGTACTTC
TRBD2	once	TRBV4-1	TRBJ2-1	CASSRVAGGVNEQFF	TGCGCCAGCAGCCGGGTAGCGGGGGGGGTGAATGAGCAGTTCTTC
.	.	TRBV7-2	TRBJ1-2	CASSLRAAWKQGGYGYTF	TGTGCCAGCAGCTTACGGGCCGCGTGGAAACAGGGCGGCTATGGCTACACCTTC
.	.	TRBV7-2	TRBJ2-6	CASSLALTGSGANVLTF	TGTGCCAGCAGCTTAGCGCTAACAGGTTCTGGGGCCAACGTCCTGACTTTC
.	.	TRBV7-6	TRBJ2-1	CASSSGPDNEQFF	TGTGCCAGCAGCTCTGGGCCCGACAATGAGCAGTTCTTC